The entry below describes one TCR beta chain. This sample was included in a study of blood T cell repertoires in COVID-19. For the study at large: There were acute and convalescent COVID-19 samples, and they came from the United States, Italy and Spain. T cells, B-cell-depleted T cells, or PBMCs supplied cDNA or gDNA.

In the original analysis: The authors estimated nucleated cell counts from reference gene primer amplification. Some clones are missing from TCRdb's copy, which holds only in-frame ones; the method was immunoSEQ multiplex PCR. From that table come the V and J calls and clone size; the DNA was used to work out D and trimming. Among just under 350,000 clones listed, roughly 89% were seen once. Germline lookup yields CDR1 LNHDA and CDR2 SQIVND (reference sequence). The CDR3 extends over 16 amino acids. The V and J ends lost 0 bases and 7 bases, in that order; junction bases with no gene match: 6. The rearrangement links TRBV19 to TRBJ2-3; 11 positions match TRBD1. Material for sequencing was peripheral blood. The clonotype comes from a woman under 30 who had recovered from COVID-19. DNA of the CDR3: TGTGCCAGTAGTATAGATAGGACAGGGGGCGTGAATACGCAGTATTTT. It yields the protein CASSIDRTGGVNTQYF.